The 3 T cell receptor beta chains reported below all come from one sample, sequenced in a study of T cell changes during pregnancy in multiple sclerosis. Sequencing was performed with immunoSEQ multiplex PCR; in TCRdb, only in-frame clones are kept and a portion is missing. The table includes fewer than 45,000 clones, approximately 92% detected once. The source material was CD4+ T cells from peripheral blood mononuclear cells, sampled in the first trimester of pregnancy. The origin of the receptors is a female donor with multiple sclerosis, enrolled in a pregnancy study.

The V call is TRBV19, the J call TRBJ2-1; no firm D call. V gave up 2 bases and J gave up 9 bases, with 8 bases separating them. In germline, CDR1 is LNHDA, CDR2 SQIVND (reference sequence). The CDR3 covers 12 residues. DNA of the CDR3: TGTGCCAGTAGTATAACAGTAACTGAGCAGTTCTTC. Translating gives CASSITVTEQFF.

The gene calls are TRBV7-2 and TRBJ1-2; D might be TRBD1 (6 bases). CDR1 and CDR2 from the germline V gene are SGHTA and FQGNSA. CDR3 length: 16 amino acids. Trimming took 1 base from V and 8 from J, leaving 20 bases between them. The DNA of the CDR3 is TGTGCCAGCAGCTTAGGACAGGCCTTCGGGGTGGAGGGCTACACCTTC. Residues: CASSLGQAFGVEGYTF.

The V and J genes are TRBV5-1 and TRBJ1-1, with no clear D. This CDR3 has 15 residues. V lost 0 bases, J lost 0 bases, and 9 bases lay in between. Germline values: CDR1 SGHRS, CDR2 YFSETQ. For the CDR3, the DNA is TGCGCCAGCAGCTTGGCCGGTACCTTGAACACTGAAGCTTTCTTT. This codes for CASSLAGTLNTEAFF.